Listed below are T cell receptor beta chains from one sample, sequenced in a study of blood T cell repertoires in COVID-19. The protocol was immunoSEQ multiplex PCR, while the TCRdb copy is restricted to in-frame clones and leaves out a portion. The repertoire holds some 220,000 clones, approximately 78% seen once, with approximately 5.6% in the top ten. Sequencing was done on a sample of peripheral blood. Every receptor here comes from a woman between 70 and 85 years old with COVID-19, enrolled during active disease. The CDR3 runs from the conserved cysteine through the conserved F or W. A D gene is named only where the DNA matches it firmly. Size tells how often a clone was seen (once, few, many) or the class of an expanded clone, and some rows leave it out.

d_gene: NA; v_gene: TRBV7-9; abundance: NA; j_gene: TRBJ2-1; CDR3nt: TGTGCCAGCTCCTTCTACAATGAGCAGTTCTTC; CDR3aa: CASSFYNEQFF
d_gene: TRBD2; v_gene: TRBV27; abundance: NA; j_gene: TRBJ2-7; CDR3nt: TGTGCCAGTAGGCTAGCGGGGACCTACGAGCAGTACTTC; CDR3aa: CASRLAGTYEQYF
d_gene: NA; v_gene: TRBV6-5; abundance: few; j_gene: TRBJ2-7; CDR3nt: TGTGCCAGCAGTAGGACCAGCACTAGTGGCGAGCAGTACTTC; CDR3aa: CASSRTSTSGEQYF
d_gene: TRBD1; v_gene: TRBV19; abundance: NA; j_gene: TRBJ1-5; CDR3nt: TGTGCCAGTAGTAGTTGGACAGGGGGGAAAGATCAGCCCCAGCATTTT; CDR3aa: CASSSWTGGKDQPQHF
d_gene: NA; v_gene: TRBV3-1/TRBV3-2; abundance: NA; j_gene: TRBJ1-1; CDR3nt: TGTGCCAGCAGCCAAGAACTGGGGGCCGGGGACACTGAAGCTTTCTTT; CDR3aa: CASSQELGAGDTEAFF
d_gene: TRBD2; v_gene: TRBV7-9; abundance: NA; j_gene: TRBJ2-3; CDR3nt: TGTGCCAGCAGCCCCGGGACTAGCGGGAGGTGGCGGACAGATACGCAGTATTTT; CDR3aa: CASSPGTSGRWRTDTQYF
d_gene: NA; v_gene: TRBV10-3; abundance: once; j_gene: TRBJ1-1; CDR3nt: TGTGCCATCGAACAGCAGATGAACACTGAAGCTTTCTTT; CDR3aa: CAIEQQMNTEAFF
d_gene: NA; v_gene: TRBV4-3; abundance: NA; j_gene: TRBJ1-4; CDR3nt: TGCGCCAGCAGCCCCGCTCGGGGGAATGAAAAACTGTTTTTT; CDR3aa: CASSPARGNEKLFF
d_gene: TRBD2; v_gene: TRBV24-1; abundance: NA; j_gene: TRBJ2-1; CDR3nt: TGTGCCACCAGTGATCTCCCGGGACTAGCGGGATATTACAATGAGCAGTTCTTC; CDR3aa: CATSDLPGLAGYYNEQFF
d_gene: TRBD1; v_gene: TRBV6-5; abundance: NA; j_gene: TRBJ1-4; CDR3nt: TGTGCCAGCAGCTTGGACAGGGTTGAGGAAAAACTGTTTTTT; CDR3aa: CASSLDRVEEKLFF
d_gene: NA; v_gene: TRBV25-1; abundance: NA; j_gene: TRBJ2-1; CDR3nt: TGTGCCAGCATGGGGCAGGGACACTACAATGAGCAGTTCTTC; CDR3aa: CASMGQGHYNEQFF
d_gene: NA; v_gene: TRBV24-1; abundance: NA; j_gene: TRBJ2-5; CDR3nt: TGTGCCACCAGTGATTCTTTCAAACAGGGAAAAGAGACCCAGTACTTC; CDR3aa: CATSDSFKQGKETQYF
d_gene: NA; v_gene: TRBV3-1/TRBV3-2; abundance: NA; j_gene: TRBJ1-6; CDR3nt: TGTGCCAGCAAGGGGGAAGTCTATAATTCACCCCTCCACTTT; CDR3aa: CASKGEVYNSPLHF
d_gene: NA; v_gene: TRBV5-1; abundance: NA; j_gene: TRBJ2-1; CDR3nt: TGCGCCAGCAGCGCTACAGGGTCCCGAGAAGAGCAGTTCTTC; CDR3aa: CASSATGSREEQFF
d_gene: TRBD1; v_gene: TRBV14; abundance: NA; j_gene: TRBJ2-2; CDR3nt: TGTGCCAGCAGCCAACAAACAGGGGAGTCCGGGGAGCTGTTTTTT; CDR3aa: CASSQQTGESGELFF
d_gene: NA; v_gene: TRBV30; abundance: few; j_gene: TRBJ1-1; CDR3nt: TGTGCCTGGAGTCGGACGGACTTCAGTGAAGCTTTCTTT; CDR3aa: CAWSRTDFSEAFF
d_gene: TRBD2; v_gene: TRBV7-3; abundance: NA; j_gene: TRBJ2-7; CDR3nt: TGTGCCAGCAGCTTAACGGGCGGGAGTAAGTACGAGCAGTACTTC; CDR3aa: CASSLTGGSKYEQYF